Listed here is a single T cell receptor (beta chain). Its target is not known. The record originates from a study of CD8+ T cells in alopecia areata. Overall study: The drug, tofacitinib, lasted 6 to 18 months, followed by 6 months off drug. Study-level results: Normal scalp showed lower clonality than lesional scalp, especially alopecia totalis/universalis.

Those with alopecia areata gave lesional scalp punch biopsies and peripheral blood. It was from PBMCs that CD4+ and CD8+ T cells were sorted. This CDR3 comprises 14 residues. With 3 bases removed from V and 3 bases from J, the gap between germline ends came to 11 bases. The germline gives CDR1 MNHEY, CDR2 SMNVEV (reference sequence). Isolated RNA was reverse transcribed into cDNA used as the sequencing template. Sequencing was performed with immunoSEQ multiplex PCR; in TCRdb, only in-frame clones are kept and a portion is missing. The sample lists 70,000 or so clones, 50% to 75% occurring once. V gene TRBV27 combines with J gene TRBJ2-5; no clear D gene. The source of this sequence is a human donor with alopecia areata. The material sequenced was CD8+ T cells sorted from blood, taken at week 0. The CDR3 DNA follows: TGTGCCAGCAGTTTGTATCGCGGAAAAGAGACCCAGTACTTC. Translation gives CASSLYRGKETQYF.